These 10 T cell receptor beta chains originate from one sample sequenced in a study of shared clonotypes between healthy human individuals. Sequencing used immunoSEQ multiplex PCR; TCRdb keeps in-frame clones, though not all of them. The table lists fewer than 2.5 million clones, 80% to 95% of them singletons, with 0.36% in the top ten. Input material: naive CD4+ T cells from PBMCs. Indicated subset: CD45RA+ positively selected. These receptors came from a man younger than 35 in good health. Some clones in this sample may be carry-over from other donors' samples.

CDR3 loop: CALRGSGANVLTF. The CDR3 DNA reads TGTGCCCTGAGGGGCTCTGGGGCCAACGTCCTGACTTTC. The genes are TRBV18 and TRBJ2-6; D may match TRBD1 or TRBD2 (5 bases each). Germline values: CDR1 KGHSH, CDR2 LQKENI. The germline V and J ends were trimmed by 11 bases and 0 bases, with 8 bases remaining between them. The CDR3 covers 13 residues.

As regards this clone: In the same sample, other DNA sequences code for this CDR3. The chain employs TRBV5-4 and TRBJ2-5; D gene uncertain. Germline V gene data show CDR1 as SGHNT and CDR2 as YYREEE (reference sequence). The CDR3 sequence is 14 residues long. V was clipped by 1 base and J by 1 base, with 8 bases between them. In DNA form, the CDR3 reads TGTGCCAGCAGCTTGTGGGCCGCCCAAGAGACCCAGTACTTC. Protein product: CASSLWAAQETQYF.

This chain connects TRBV10-3 to TRBJ2-5; 7 nucleotides agree with TRBD1. The DNA end favors TRBJ2-7, so the J call may be wrong. Germline CDR1 reads ENHRY; CDR2 reads SYGVKD. The CDR3 runs to 16 residues. CDR3 region: CAISESTGQKSYEQYF. CDR3 sequence (DNA): TGTGCCATCAGTGAGTCGACGGGACAGAAATCCTACGAGCAGTACTTC.

The chain couples TRBV5-4 to TRBJ2-3; 7 positions agree with TRBD1. This CDR3 is 16 amino acids long. Germline V gene sequence: CDR1 SGHNT, CDR2 YYREEE (reference sequence). V lost 0 bases, J lost 3 bases, and 7 bases stayed unmatched. CDR3 sequence reads: CASSLARTGWTDTQYF. In DNA, the CDR3 is TGTGCCAGCAGCTTGGCCCGGACAGGCTGGACAGATACGCAGTATTTT.

The CDR3 bases are TGCGCCAGCAGCCCTAGCGGGATGCTATATTACGAGCAGTACTTC. This codes for CASSPSGMLYYEQYF. This chain uses TRBV5-1 with TRBJ2-7; 9 positions agree with TRBD2. The trim removed 4 bases at V and 4 bases at J, leaving 9 bases unmatched. CDR3 length: 15 residues. In germline, CDR1 is SGHRS, CDR2 YFSETQ.

The rearrangement uses TRBV7-2 and TRBJ2-3, with D uncertain. Per the germline V gene, CDR1 is SGHTA and CDR2 is FQGNSA. The CDR3 totals 15 residues. The ends were cut back, 5 bases at V and 0 bases at J, with 12 bases in the middle. CDR3 sequence: CASSLAVTSTDTQYF. CDR3 sequence (DNA): TGTGCCAGCAGCCTCGCGGTTACCAGCACAGATACGCAGTATTTT.

V and J are TRBV27 and TRBJ1-5; D is ambiguous. The germline V and J ends were trimmed by 2 bases and 0 bases, with 17 bases remaining between them. Per germline, CDR1 MNHEY and CDR2 SMNVEV (reference sequence). The length of the CDR3 is 18 residues. As DNA, the CDR3 is TGTGCCAGCAGTTTAAGGTCCCTGCCTCCTTATAGCAATCAGCCCCAGCATTTT. Protein product: CASSLRSLPPYSNQPQHF.

The chain carries TRBV28 and TRBJ2-7; 7 nucleotides agree with TRBD2. The V gene's germline CDR1 is MDHEN and CDR2 SYDVKM. V was clipped by 4 bases and J by 4 bases; unmatched bases: 10. The CDR3 has 15 amino acids. The CDR3 DNA reads TGTGCCAGCAGTTCTCAAGCGGGACGGATATACGAGCAGTACTTC. It yields the protein CASSSQAGRIYEQYF.

This clone was seen a single time. The chain employs TRBV19 and TRBJ2-1; 9 bases agree with TRBD2. J gave up 6 bases and V 6 bases, and 6 bases lay outside the gene matches. Germline V gives CDR1 LNHDA, CDR2 SQIVND (reference sequence). This CDR3 is 14 amino acids long. CDR3 sequence reads: CASSWGGRGNEQFF. The CDR3 region has the DNA TGTGCCAGTAGCTGGGGCGGGAGGGGCAATGAGCAGTTCTTC. Full variable domain (remainder filled in from reference TRBV19 and TRBJ2-1): DGGITQSPKYLFRKEGQNVTLSCEQNLNHDAMYWYRQDPGQGLRLIYYSQIVNDFQKGDIAEGYSVSREKKESFPLTVTSAQKNPTAFYLCASSWGGRGNEQFFGPGTRLTVL.

The chain is built from TRBV29-1 and TRBJ2-3; a weak D match, TRBD1 (5 bases). The CDR3 is 14 residues long. The germline gives CDR1 SQVTM, CDR2 ANQGSEA. The V end lost 7 bases, the J end lost 1 base, and 15 bases lay between the germline ends. The CDR3 region is CSATKGRGTDTQYF. The CDR3, as DNA: TGCAGCGCCACAAAGGGCAGGGGCACAGATACGCAGTATTTT.